Each of the 3 T cell receptor beta chains below was sequenced from the same sample in a study of blood T cells in healthy people across ages. The second PCR ran about 6 to 12 cycles with a sample-barcoded 5' primer and J-beta primers. TCRdb re-derived calls from the 5' RACE reads in MiXCR, one entry per CDR3 protein. The sample carries approximately 1,700,000 distinct CDR3 sequences, roughly 43% recorded once. The sample comprised blood. These TCRs come from a human donor in good health.

The V and J genes are TRBV14 and TRBJ1-2, with D possibly matching TRBD1 (5 bases). The germline V gene has CDR1 SGHDN and CDR2 FVKESK. V was cut by 0 bases and J by 4 bases, with 9 bases left in between. The CDR3 is 14 residues long. Here the CDR3 reads CASSQETAFYGYTF. The CDR3 bases are TGTGCCAGCAGCCAAGAGACAGCCTTCTATGGCTACACCTTC.

V usage is TRBV7-3 and J usage is TRBJ2-1; 9 nucleotides line up with TRBD1. V lost 2 bases, J lost 4 bases, and 3 bases stayed unmatched. This CDR3 has 15 residues. Germline V gene sequence: CDR1 SGHTA, CDR2 FQGTGA. The CDR3 bases are TGTGCCAGCAGCTTACAGGGGACAGGGTACAATGAGCAGTTCTTC. This sequence encodes CASSLQGTGYNEQFF.

On this clonotype: This may come from a read error, since a much larger clone is one base off. This chain uses TRBV29-1 with TRBJ2-5; a weak D match, TRBD1 (6 bases). The CDR3 extends over 13 amino acids. Germline loops: CDR1 SQVTM, CDR2 ANQGSEA. Between the trimmed V and J ends, which lost 5 bases and 2 bases, there was a span of 12 bases. CDR3 sequence reads: CSVSWDNQETQYF. Written as DNA, the CDR3 is TGCAGCGTTTCCTGGGACAATCAAGAGACCCAGTACTTC.